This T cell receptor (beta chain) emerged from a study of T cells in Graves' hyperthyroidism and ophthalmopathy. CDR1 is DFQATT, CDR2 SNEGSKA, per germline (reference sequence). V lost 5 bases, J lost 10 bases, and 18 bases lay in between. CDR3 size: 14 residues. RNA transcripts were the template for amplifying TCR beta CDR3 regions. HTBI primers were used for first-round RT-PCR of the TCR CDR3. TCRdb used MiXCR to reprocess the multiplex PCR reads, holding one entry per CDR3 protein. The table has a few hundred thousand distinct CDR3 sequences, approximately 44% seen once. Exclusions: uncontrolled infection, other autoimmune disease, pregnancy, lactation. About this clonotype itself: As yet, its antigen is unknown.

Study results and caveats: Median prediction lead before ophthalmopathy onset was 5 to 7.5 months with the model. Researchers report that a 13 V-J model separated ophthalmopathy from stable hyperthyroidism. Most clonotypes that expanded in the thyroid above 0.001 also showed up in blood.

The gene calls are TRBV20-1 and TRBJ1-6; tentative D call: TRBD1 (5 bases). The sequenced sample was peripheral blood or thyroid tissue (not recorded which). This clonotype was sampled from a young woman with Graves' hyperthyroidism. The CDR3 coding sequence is TGCAGTGCTTCCCGGGACGGAGCTAACTCACCCCTCCACTTT. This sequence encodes CSASRDGANSPLHF.